This T cell receptor beta chain was obtained from a study of blood T cell repertoires in COVID-19. About the study: COVID-19 samples collected from the United States, Italy and Spain covered acute and convalescent phases.

Original processing notes: Amplification of reference gene primers was used by the study to estimate nucleated cell counts. Assay used: immunoSEQ multiplex PCR; TCRdb lists only in-frame clones, some missing. V and J calls and clone size are as listed in that table; D and trimming were resolved from the DNA. The sample holds roughly 47,000 clones; 89% are singletons and the top ten take around a sixth. In germline, CDR1 is MGHRA, CDR2 YSYEKL. Trimming took 0 bases from V and 4 from J, leaving 10 bases between them. This CDR3 contains 14 residues. The genes are TRBV4-1 and TRBJ2-7; D not resolved. The sample consisted of peripheral blood. This clonotype was sampled from a man between 65 and 85 years old with active COVID-19. DNA for the CDR3: TGCGCCAGCAGCCAAGACTCGGCGAGGTACGAGCAGTACTTC. Translation: CASSQDSARYEQYF.